This T cell receptor (beta chain) was identified during a study of shared clonotypes between healthy human individuals. On this clone: The same CDR3 arises from other DNA sequences in this sample as well.

TCRdb's table, derived via immunoSEQ multiplex PCR, lists solely in-frame clones and lacks some. Of some 2,400,000 clones in the sample, almost 96% were seen once. Sequences were obtained from naive CD4+ T cells sorted from blood. The subset was: CD45RA+ positively selected. This receptor was obtained from a young man in good health.

The DNA of the CDR3 is TGTGCCAGCAGCCTACAGGGGGGGAGCACTGAAGCTTTCTTT. The encoded protein is CASSLQGGSTEAFF. V and J are TRBV7-2 and TRBJ1-1, with 8 positions matching TRBD1. The germline CDR1 and CDR2 sequences are SGHTA and FQGNSA. The trim removed 5 bases at V and 4 bases at J, leaving 6 bases unmatched. The CDR3 runs to 14 residues.